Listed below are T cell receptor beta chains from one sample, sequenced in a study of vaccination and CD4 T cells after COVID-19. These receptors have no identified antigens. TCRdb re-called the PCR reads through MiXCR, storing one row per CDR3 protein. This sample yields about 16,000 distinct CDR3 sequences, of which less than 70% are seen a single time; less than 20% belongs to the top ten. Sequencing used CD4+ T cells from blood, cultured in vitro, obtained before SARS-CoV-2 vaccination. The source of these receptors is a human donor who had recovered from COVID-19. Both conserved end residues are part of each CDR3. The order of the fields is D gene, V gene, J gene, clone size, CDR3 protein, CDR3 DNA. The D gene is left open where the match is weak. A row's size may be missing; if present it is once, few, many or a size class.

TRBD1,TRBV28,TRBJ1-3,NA,CASSRITGTGYRDTIYF,TGTGCCAGCAGCCGAATTACTGGGACAGGGTATCGGGACACCATATATTTT
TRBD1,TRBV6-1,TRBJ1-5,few,CASITSRDSGFYSNQPQHF,TGTGCCAGCATTACCTCCCGGGACAGTGGTTTCTATAGCAATCAGCCCCAGCATTTT
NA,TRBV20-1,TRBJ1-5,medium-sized,CSARDMSYSNQPQHF,TGCAGTGCTAGAGATATGAGCTATAGCAATCAGCCCCAGCATTTT
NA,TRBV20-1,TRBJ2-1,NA,CSASWGALEFF,TGCAGTGCTAGTTGGGGCGCCTTGGAGTTCTTC
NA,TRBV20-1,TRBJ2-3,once,CSARVPSRIKDTQYF,TGCAGTGCTAGAGTTCCTAGCCGAATTAAAGATACGCAGTATTTT
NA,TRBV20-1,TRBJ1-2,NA,CSAEDGSYGYTF,TGCAGTGCTGAGGACGGATCCTATGGCTACACCTTC
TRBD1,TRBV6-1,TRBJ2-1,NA,CASIGRGLGEQFF,TGTGCCAGCATTGGAAGGGGGCTCGGTGAGCAGTTCTTC
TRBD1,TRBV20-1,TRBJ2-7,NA,CSAGDLRRDRVYEQYF,TGCAGTGCTGGAGATCTAAGAAGGGACAGGGTCTACGAGCAGTACTTC
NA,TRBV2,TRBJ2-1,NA,CASSGILTSYNEQFF,TGTGCCAGCAGTGGGATCTTAACCTCCTACAATGAGCAGTTCTTC
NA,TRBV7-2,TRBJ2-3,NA,CASSLSLRDTQYF,TGTGCCAGCAGCTTATCTTTGCGAGATACGCAGTATTTT
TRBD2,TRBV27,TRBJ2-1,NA,CATRHRTSGIYNEQFF,TGTGCCACCCGACACCGGACTAGCGGGATTTACAATGAGCAGTTCTTC
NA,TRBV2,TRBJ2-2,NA,CASSDDTGELFF,TGTGCCAGCAGTGATGATACCGGGGAGCTGTTTTTT
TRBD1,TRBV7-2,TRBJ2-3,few,CASTLLGQGADTQYF,TGTGCCAGCACCTTGCTAGGACAGGGGGCAGATACGCAGTATTTT
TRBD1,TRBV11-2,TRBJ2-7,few,CASSPRGTRGHEQYF,TGTGCCAGCAGCCCCCGGGGGACCAGGGGGCACGAGCAGTACTTC
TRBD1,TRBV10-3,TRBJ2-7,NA,CAISEDRALGEQYF,TGTGCCATCAGTGAAGACAGGGCCCTTGGGGAGCAGTACTTC
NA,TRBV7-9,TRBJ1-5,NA,CASSFGRVDQPQHF,TGTGCCAGCAGCTTCGGGAGGGTGGATCAGCCCCAGCATTTT
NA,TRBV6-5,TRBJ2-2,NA,CASSYSLRKNTGELFF,TGTGCCAGCAGTTACTCTCTCAGGAAAAACACCGGGGAGCTGTTTTTT
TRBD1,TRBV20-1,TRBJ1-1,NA,CSARRGLNTEAFF,TGCAGTGCTAGAAGGGGGCTGAACACTGAAGCTTTCTTT
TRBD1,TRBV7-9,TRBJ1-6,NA,CASSSQGAPLHF,TGTGCCAGCAGCTCCCAGGGGGCACCCCTCCACTTT
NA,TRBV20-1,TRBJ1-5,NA,CSARGGNQPQHF,TGCAGTGCTAGAGGGGGCAATCAGCCCCAGCATTTT
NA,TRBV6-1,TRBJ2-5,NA,CASSEWSGGQAERETQYF,TGTGCCAGCAGTGAATGGAGCGGAGGTCAGGCGGAGAGAGAGACCCAGTACTTC
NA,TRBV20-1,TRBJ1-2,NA,CSASASSSGGYTF,TGCAGTGCCTCGGCCTCCTCCTCTGGTGGCTACACCTTC
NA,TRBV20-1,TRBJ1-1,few,CSATRESEAFF,TGCAGTGCCACGCGGGAAAGTGAAGCTTTCTTT
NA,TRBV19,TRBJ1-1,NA,CASSTLVNTEAFF,TGTGCCAGTAGTACTCTGGTGAACACTGAAGCTTTCTTT
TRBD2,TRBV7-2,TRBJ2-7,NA,CASSLGGTSSSSYEQYF,TGTGCCAGCAGCTTAGGGGGGACTAGCTCTTCCTCCTACGAGCAGTACTTC
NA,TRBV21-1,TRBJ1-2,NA,CASSSKTGTPANYGYTF,TGTGCCAGCAGCAGTAAAACCGGGACACCTGCTAACTATGGCTACACCTTC
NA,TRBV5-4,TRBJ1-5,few,CASSLQGQKPQHF,TGTGCCAGCAGCTTACAGGGCCAAAAGCCCCAGCATTTT
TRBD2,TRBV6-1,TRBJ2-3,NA,CASKPGLARNTDTQYF,TGTGCCAGCAAACCCGGACTAGCCCGAAACACAGATACGCAGTATTTT
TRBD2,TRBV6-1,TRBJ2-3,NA,CASSQAGAPDTQYF,TGTGCCAGCAGTCAAGCGGGAGCCCCAGATACGCAGTATTTT
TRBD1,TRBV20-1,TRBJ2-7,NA,CSARKTGPSYEQYF,TGCAGTGCTAGGAAGACAGGGCCTTCCTACGAGCAGTACTTC
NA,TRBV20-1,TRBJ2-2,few,CSAKRDTNTGELFF,TGCAGTGCAAAAAGGGACACGAACACCGGGGAGCTGTTTTTT
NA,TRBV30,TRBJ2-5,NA,CAWSVGAGHRETQYF,TGTGCCTGGAGTGTAGGCGCGGGACATAGAGAGACCCAGTACTTC
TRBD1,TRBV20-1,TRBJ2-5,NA,CSATSTGAPETQYF,TGCAGTGCCACCTCGACAGGGGCCCCAGAGACCCAGTACTTC
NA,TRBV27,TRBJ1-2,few,CASRQWAGNYGYTF,TGTGCCAGCAGACAATGGGCAGGGAACTATGGCTACACCTTC
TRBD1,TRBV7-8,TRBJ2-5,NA,CASSFFGRGPQETQYF,TGTGCCAGCAGCTTTTTCGGCAGGGGGCCACAAGAGACCCAGTACTTC
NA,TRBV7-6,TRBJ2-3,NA,CASSQGGEDTQYF,TGTGCCAGCAGCCAAGGCGGGGAAGATACGCAGTATTTT
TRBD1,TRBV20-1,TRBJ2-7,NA,CSARTGGEQYF,TGCAGTGCTCGGACAGGGGGCGAGCAGTACTTC
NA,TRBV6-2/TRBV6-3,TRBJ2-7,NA,CASSYSGIYEQYF,TGTGCCAGCAGTTACTCAGGTATCTACGAGCAGTACTTC
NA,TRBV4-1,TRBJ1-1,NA,CASSRGAFF,TGCGCCAGCAGCAGGGGAGCTTTCTTT
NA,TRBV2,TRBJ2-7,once,CASSYYEQYF,TGTGCCAGCAGCTACTACGAGCAGTACTTC
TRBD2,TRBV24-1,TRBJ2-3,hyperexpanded,CATSEPSGRASGRADTQYF,TGTGCCACCAGTGAACCTAGCGGGAGGGCTTCCGGACGCGCAGATACGCAGTATTTT
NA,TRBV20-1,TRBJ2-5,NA,CSARDWGAQAGLEETQYF,TGCAGTGCTAGAGATTGGGGAGCTCAGGCGGGATTGGAAGAGACCCAGTACTTC
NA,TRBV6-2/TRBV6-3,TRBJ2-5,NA,CATLDRRPGRETQYF,TGTGCCACCCTAGATCGGAGGCCCGGTCGAGAGACCCAGTACTTC
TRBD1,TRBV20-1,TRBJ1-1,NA,CSARQGNTEAFF,TGCAGTGCTCGACAGGGGAACACTGAAGCTTTCTTT
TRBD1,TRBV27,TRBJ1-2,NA,CASSHRGLYGYTF,TGTGCCAGCAGTCACAGGGGGCTTTATGGCTACACCTTC
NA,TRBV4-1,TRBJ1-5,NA,CASSQDRQDQPQHF,TGCGCCAGCAGCCAAGATCGCCAGGATCAGCCCCAGCATTTT
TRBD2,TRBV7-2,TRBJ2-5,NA,CASSLLAGFQETQYF,TGTGCCAGCAGCTTACTAGCGGGGTTTCAAGAGACCCAGTACTTC
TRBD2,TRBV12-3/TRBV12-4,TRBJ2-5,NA,CASSEGWGGETQYF,TGTGCCAGCAGTGAGGGGTGGGGGGGAGAGACCCAGTACTTC
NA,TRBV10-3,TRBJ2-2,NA,CAISEGAGRRGTGELFF,TGTGCCATCAGTGAGGGGGCGGGAAGAAGAGGCACCGGGGAGCTGTTTTTT
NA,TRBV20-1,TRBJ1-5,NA,CSARQSRGIHNQPQHF,TGCAGTGCTAGACAGTCCCGCGGTATTCACAATCAGCCCCAGCATTTT
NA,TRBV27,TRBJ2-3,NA,CASSLALAWADTQYF,TGTGCCAGCAGTTTAGCTCTAGCTTGGGCCGATACGCAGTATTTT
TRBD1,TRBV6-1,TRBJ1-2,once,CATQPGQGLRYGYTF,TGTGCCACCCAGCCGGGACAGGGATTACGATATGGCTACACCTTC
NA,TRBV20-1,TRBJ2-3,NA,CSARDGSSTDTQYF,TGCAGTGCGCGGGACGGATCTAGCACAGATACGCAGTATTTT
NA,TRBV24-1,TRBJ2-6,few,CATSDPFSGANVLTF,TGTGCCACCAGTGACCCCTTCTCTGGGGCCAACGTCCTGACTTTC
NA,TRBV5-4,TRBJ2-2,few,CASSFSGNTGELFF,TGTGCCAGCAGCTTTTCAGGGAACACCGGGGAGCTGTTTTTT
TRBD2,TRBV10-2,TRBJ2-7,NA,CASRWGLAGEQYF,TGCGCCAGCAGGTGGGGACTAGCGGGCGAGCAGTACTTC
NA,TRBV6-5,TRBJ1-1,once,CASSYSSGWATEAFF,TGTGCCAGCAGTTACTCGTCAGGGTGGGCGACTGAAGCTTTCTTT
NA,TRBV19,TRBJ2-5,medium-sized,CASRRQGGGETQYF,TGTGCCAGTCGCCGACAGGGAGGGGGAGAGACCCAGTACTTC
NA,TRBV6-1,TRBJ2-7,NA,CASAGQGGTYEQYF,TGTGCCAGCGCCGGGCAGGGGGGAACCTACGAGCAGTACTTC